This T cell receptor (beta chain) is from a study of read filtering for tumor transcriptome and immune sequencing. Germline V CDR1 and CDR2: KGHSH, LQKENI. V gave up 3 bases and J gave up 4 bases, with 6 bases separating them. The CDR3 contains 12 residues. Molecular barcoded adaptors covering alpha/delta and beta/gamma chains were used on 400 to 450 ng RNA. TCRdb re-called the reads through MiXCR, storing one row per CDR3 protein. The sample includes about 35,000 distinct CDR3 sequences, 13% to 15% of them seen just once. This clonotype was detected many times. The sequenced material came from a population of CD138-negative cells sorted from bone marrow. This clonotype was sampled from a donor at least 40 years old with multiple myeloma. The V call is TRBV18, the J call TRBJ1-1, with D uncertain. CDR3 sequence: CASSPRATEAFF. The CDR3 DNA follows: TGTGCCAGCTCACCCCGGGCCACTGAAGCTTTCTTT.